This entry features one T cell receptor (beta chain) sequence. The antigen is unknown. Trimming took off 6 bases at V and 3 bases at J, with 14 bases between the two ends. CDR1 MRHNA and CDR2 SNTAGT come from the germline V gene. The CDR3 runs to 14 residues. The data belong to a study of T cell responses to AZD1222 COVID-19 vaccine. About the research overall: Pooling was applied to second doses at about 4 or about 12 weeks. Study-wide points: Dominant CD4 TCR responses targeted spike regions 160-218 and 743-854. Nearly half of spike-specific TCRs reportedly target variant regions that are unmutated in the B.1.351 and B.1.1.7 variants. White British donors predominated, females outnumbered males, and clonal diversity was possibly underestimated.

Libraries were prepared by immunoSEQ multiplex PCR; TCRdb keeps only in-frame clonotypes and omits some of them. The sample has about 68,000 clones, 85% to 90% seen once. The rearrangement uses TRBV6-4 and TRBJ1-2; D gene unclear. This receptor was obtained from an adult in good health. The source was peripheral blood, collected on day 0 of AZD1222 vaccination. CDR3 sequence: CASRPGIRDYGYTF. The DNA for the CDR3 is TGTGCCAGCAGACCCGGGATCCGTGACTATGGCTACACCTTC.